The rows below give T cell receptor beta chains drawn from one sample of a study of blood T cell repertoires in COVID-19. The assay was immunoSEQ multiplex PCR, and TCRdb's table has in-frame clones only and misses some. The table shows 150,000 to 180,000 clones, with 80% to 90% occurring only once. Sequencing was carried out using peripheral blood. The source of these receptors is a woman in her 70s with acute or convalescent COVID-19. The CDR3 runs from the conserved cysteine through the conserved F or W. A D gene is named only where the DNA matches it firmly. Some rows mark clone size as missing; the rest say once, few, many or name a class of expanded clone.

D,size,V,J,DNA,CDR3
NA,NA,TRBV29-1,TRBJ1-2,TGCAGCACCCTTGGACAGTTAGCTAACTATGGCTACACCTTC,CSTLGQLANYGYTF
TRBD1,once,TRBV27,TRBJ2-7,TGTGCCAGCAGAAACAGGGGGAGGTACGAGCAGTACTTC,CASRNRGRYEQYF
TRBD2,few,TRBV7-2,TRBJ2-1,TGTGCCAGCAGCCCCAGGCCTAGCGGGGGAAGCTCCTACAATGAGCAGTTCTTC,CASSPRPSGGSSYNEQFF
NA,once,TRBV13,TRBJ2-1,TGTGCCAGCAGCTTAGGGAGACTAGCCTACAATGAGCAGTTCTTC,CASSLGRLAYNEQFF
NA,NA,TRBV24-1,TRBJ2-3,TGTGCCACCAGTGATGGGGGGGCTTTCACAGATACGCAGTATTTT,CATSDGGAFTDTQYF
NA,NA,TRBV5-1,TRBJ1-3,TGCGCCAGCAGCTTGGGAGACAGTGGGCTCGGAAACACCATATATTTT,CASSLGDSGLGNTIYF
TRBD1,once,TRBV2,TRBJ1-2,TGTGCCAGCAGTGCCGGGACAGGGGGCGAATATGGCTACACCTTC,CASSAGTGGEYGYTF
NA,NA,TRBV18,TRBJ1-3,TGTGCCAGCTCACCCTGGCAGGGTGACACCATATATTTT,CASSPWQGDTIYF
NA,NA,TRBV6-2/TRBV6-3,TRBJ2-4,TGTGCCAGCAGTACGCCCGGGGCCAAAAACATTCAGTACTTC,CASSTPGAKNIQYF
NA,NA,TRBV18,TRBJ1-4,TGTGCCAGCTCACCAGTCAGGGGTTTGGAAAAACTGTTTTTT,CASSPVRGLEKLFF
NA,NA,TRBV5-4,TRBJ1-2,TGTGCCAGCAGCTTGGGGGCAGGTGGCTACACCTTC,CASSLGAGGYTF
NA,NA,TRBV2,TRBJ2-2,TGTGCCAGCAGCGACAGCACCACGAACACCGGGGAGCTGTTTTTT,CASSDSTTNTGELFF
TRBD1,NA,TRBV7-8,TRBJ1-1,TGTGCCAGCAGCTTGCCCCGGGACAGGGGGCTAGACATGAACACTGAAGCTTTCTTT,CASSLPRDRGLDMNTEAFF
NA,NA,TRBV6-5,TRBJ1-2,TGTGCCAGCAGGGAGGGAAGAACAAACTATGGCTACACCTTC,CASREGRTNYGYTF
NA,once,TRBV30,TRBJ1-2,TGTGCCTGGAGTGTCTCCCAGGTATATGGCTACACCTTC,CAWSVSQVYGYTF
TRBD2,few,TRBV18,TRBJ2-1,TGTGCCAGCTCTACCTCTAGCGGGGGCTCCTACAATGAGCAGTTCTTC,CASSTSSGGSYNEQFF
TRBD1,NA,TRBV5-1,TRBJ2-1,TGCGCCAGCAGCCTACTGGGGGACAGGGGGAATGAGCAGTTCTTC,CASSLLGDRGNEQFF
NA,NA,TRBV29-1,TRBJ1-2,TGCAGCGCCGACAGGCAGGGCGGCTACACCTTC,CSADRQGGYTF
NA,once,TRBV10-3,TRBJ2-7,TGTGCCATCAGCTCCCTTTATATAGAGCAGTACTTC,CAISSLYIEQYF
TRBD1,NA,TRBV11-2,TRBJ2-3,TGTGCCAGCAGCCCAGGGGGATATGGCACAGATACGCAGTATTTT,CASSPGGYGTDTQYF
TRBD2,NA,TRBV30,TRBJ2-3,TGTGCCTGGCGAAACCCTTCTAGCGGGGTCACAGATACGCAGTATTTT,CAWRNPSSGVTDTQYF
TRBD1,NA,TRBV27,TRBJ1-1,TGTGCCAGCAGACAGAGAGGGGGCTCCCCTGAAGCTTTCTTT,CASRQRGGSPEAFF
TRBD1,once,TRBV28,TRBJ1-2,TGTGCCATCGAGACTAGGGGGCGAGGCTACACCTTC,CAIETRGRGYTF
TRBD2,NA,TRBV4-1,TRBJ2-7,TGCGCCAGCAGTTTAGAGGCGGGGGATACGAACTCCTACGAGCAGTACTTC,CASSLEAGDTNSYEQYF
TRBD1,NA,TRBV19,TRBJ1-2,TGTGCCAGTAGTATAATCGAGGACAGGCGGAGTGGCTACACCTTC,CASSIIEDRRSGYTF
NA,NA,TRBV7-2,TRBJ1-1,TGTGCCAGCAGCTTAGTTCAGGGGCCGCGGAACACTGAAGCTTTCTTT,CASSLVQGPRNTEAFF
TRBD1,NA,TRBV7-9,TRBJ1-6,TGTGCCAGCAGCTTAGGACAGGGGATCAATTCACCCCTCCACTTT,CASSLGQGINSPLHF
NA,NA,TRBV28,TRBJ1-6,TGTGCCAGCAAGAGGGGGACTAGCTCCTATAATTCACCCCTCCACTTT,CASKRGTSSYNSPLHF
TRBD1,NA,TRBV4-3,TRBJ1-1,TGCGCCAGCAGCCAGAGTTTAACAGGGGAGACTGAAGCTTTCTTT,CASSQSLTGETEAFF
NA,NA,TRBV15,TRBJ2-3,TGTGCCACCAGAGAGACAGCCAGCACAGATACGCAGTATTTT,CATRETASTDTQYF
TRBD1,NA,TRBV6-5,TRBJ1-2,TGTGCCAGCAGTTACTCGGGGGACAGGGGAGGCTATGGCTACACCTTC,CASSYSGDRGGYGYTF
TRBD1,NA,TRBV5-6,TRBJ1-2,TGTGCCAGCAGCCCAGGGACAGACCCGTATGGCTACACCTTC,CASSPGTDPYGYTF
NA,NA,TRBV7-2,TRBJ2-3,TGTGCCAGCAGCTCCGCCGGAGGGCCAGATACGCAGTATTTT,CASSSAGGPDTQYF
TRBD1,few,TRBV19,TRBJ1-5,TGTGCCAGTAGTCGAGGGACAGGCCAGGGTCAGCCCCAGCATTTT,CASSRGTGQGQPQHF
NA,NA,TRBV6-1,TRBJ1-2,TGTGCCAGCAGTGAAGGGCAGGGGATCCCTAACTATGGCTACACCTTC,CASSEGQGIPNYGYTF
TRBD1,NA,TRBV5-1,TRBJ2-5,TGCGCCAGCAGCTTCGGACAGGGAAAAGAGACCCAGTACTTC,CASSFGQGKETQYF
NA,NA,TRBV13,TRBJ1-5,TGTGCCAGCAGCTTAGGTGTCGCGCAGCCCCAGCATTTT,CASSLGVAQPQHF
TRBD1,NA,TRBV27,TRBJ1-2,TGTGCCAGCAGTTTCGCAGGGGGCTCTGGCTATGGCTACACCTTC,CASSFAGGSGYGYTF
NA,NA,TRBV5-1,TRBJ1-1,TGCGCCAGCAGCTTGGCGGCAGGGTCTATGAACACTGAAGCTTTCTTT,CASSLAAGSMNTEAFF
NA,NA,TRBV9,TRBJ2-2,TGTGCCAGCAGCGTAGGGAGGGCAGGGGGAATCGGGGAGCTGTTTTTT,CASSVGRAGGIGELFF
NA,NA,TRBV6-1,TRBJ1-3,TGTGCCAGCAGTGGTAAAATCGACAGCCTCTCTGGAAACACCATATATTTT,CASSGKIDSLSGNTIYF
NA,NA,TRBV4-1,TRBJ2-7,TGCGCCAGCAGCCAAAATAGCGGACCAACCTACGAGCAGTACTTC,CASSQNSGPTYEQYF
TRBD1,once,TRBV5-6,TRBJ1-5,TGTGCCAGTGCACAGGGGGGATCTTATAGCAATCAGCCCCAGCATTTT,CASAQGGSYSNQPQHF
TRBD1,NA,TRBV12-3/TRBV12-4,TRBJ1-1,TGTGCCAGCAGGGACAGGGGCACTGAAGCTTTCTTT,CASRDRGTEAFF
TRBD1,once,TRBV7-9,TRBJ1-6,TGTGCCAGCAGGGAGAGAGGAGGGACAGATAATTCACCCCTCCACTTT,CASRERGGTDNSPLHF
TRBD1,NA,TRBV11-3,TRBJ1-5,TGTGCCAGCAGCCACCGGCCAGGACAGGGTGTGGCAATGAGCAATCAGCCCCAGCATTTT,CASSHRPGQGVAMSNQPQHF
TRBD2,NA,TRBV6-1,TRBJ2-7,TGTGCCAGCAGTGAGGGCCCAGCGGGGGCTTCCTACGAGCAGTACTTC,CASSEGPAGASYEQYF
NA,once,TRBV1,TRBJ1-5,TGCACCAGCAGCCAGTGCAGGGGGTTTAGCAATCAGCCCCAGCATTTT,CTSSQCRGFSNQPQHF
NA,few,TRBV2,TRBJ2-3,TGTGCCAGCAGTGAAGCGCGTGCAGATACGCAGTATTTT,CASSEARADTQYF
NA,NA,TRBV7-9,TRBJ1-4,TGTGCCGCGGAGAAGCGGGTCCTTAATGAAAAACTGTTTTTT,CAAEKRVLNEKLFF
TRBD1,NA,TRBV7-9,TRBJ1-2,TGTGCCAGCAGCCCGATGGGACAGGAAAATCGGGGCTACACCTTC,CASSPMGQENRGYTF
NA,NA,TRBV5-4,TRBJ2-2,TGTGCCAGCAGCCCCATCGGCACCGGGGAGCTGTTTTTT,CASSPIGTGELFF
TRBD1,NA,TRBV5-1,TRBJ1-3,TGCGCCAGCAGCCGGGGGACAGCGACCGGTGGAAACACCATATATTTT,CASSRGTATGGNTIYF
NA,NA,TRBV20-1,TRBJ2-5,TGCAGTGTGGGGGCGTCGGAGACCCAGTACTTC,CSVGASETQYF
TRBD1,few,TRBV6-5,TRBJ1-2,TGTGCCAGCAGTTACCGGGGACAGGGGAACTATGGCTACACCTTC,CASSYRGQGNYGYTF
NA,NA,TRBV6-2/TRBV6-3,TRBJ1-2,TGTGCCAGCAGTTACCCAGACTATGGCTACACCTTC,CASSYPDYGYTF
TRBD2,once,TRBV7-2,TRBJ2-1,TGTGCCAGCAGCCATCCGGGACTAGCGGGGGGAGTTAAGCAGTTCTTC,CASSHPGLAGGVKQFF
NA,NA,TRBV9,TRBJ2-3,TGTGCCAGCAGCGTAGGGGTGAGTGGCGGGGGCACAGATACGCAGTATTTT,CASSVGVSGGGTDTQYF